This is a list of T cell receptor beta chains from one sample in a study of blood T cell repertoires in COVID-19. Using immunoSEQ multiplex PCR, the repertoire was profiled, and TCRdb retains in-frame clones only, with some absent. The profile shows around 300,000 clones, approximately 88% of them singletons. The sequencing sample was made of peripheral blood. These receptors were taken from a woman aged 40 to 50 who had recovered from COVID-19. The CDR3 runs from the conserved cysteine through the conserved F or W. The D gene is left open where the match is weak. A clone size is listed for some rows: how often the clone was seen (once, few, many), or a class if it is expanded.

size: -; V: TRBV19; D: -; J: TRBJ1-1; DNA: TGTGCCAGTAGTCAGGGGCTGAACACTGAAGCTTTCTTT; CDR3: CASSQGLNTEAFF
size: -; V: TRBV1; D: -; J: TRBJ2-5; DNA: TGCACCAGCAGCCCAAAAAGCGGGATCGAGACCCAGTACTTC; CDR3: CTSSPKSGIETQYF
size: -; V: TRBV18; D: TRBD2; J: TRBJ2-1; DNA: TGTGCCAGCTCACCACTGGGACTAGCGGGAGAGGGTGAGCAGTTCTTC; CDR3: CASSPLGLAGEGEQFF
size: -; V: TRBV30; D: -; J: TRBJ1-5; DNA: TGTGCCTGGAGTCGAGGCAGCAATCAGCCCCAGCATTTT; CDR3: CAWSRGSNQPQHF
size: -; V: TRBV18; D: -; J: TRBJ2-5; DNA: TGTGCCAGCTCATTCGGGACGGAGGGGGAGACCCAGTACTTC; CDR3: CASSFGTEGETQYF
size: -; V: TRBV7-9; D: -; J: TRBJ2-3; DNA: TGTGCCAGCAGCTTAGTTGGAGGCAGTTCAGGAGATACGCAGTATTTT; CDR3: CASSLVGGSSGDTQYF
size: -; V: TRBV20-1; D: -; J: TRBJ2-1; DNA: TGCAGTGCTAGTGGAGTGTCTAATGAGCAGTTCTTC; CDR3: CSASGVSNEQFF
size: -; V: TRBV9; D: TRBD2; J: TRBJ2-3; DNA: TGTGCCAGCAGCTCCCCCCCAAGTAGCGGGAGGTTATCAGATACGCAGTATTTT; CDR3: CASSSPPSSGRLSDTQYF
size: -; V: TRBV27; D: TRBD1; J: TRBJ1-1; DNA: TGTGCCAGCAGTCAACAGGGGGAAGCTTTCTTT; CDR3: CASSQQGEAFF
size: -; V: TRBV28; D: -; J: TRBJ1-5; DNA: TGTGCCAGCAGTTCACTTTGGGGGGGGTATAGCAATCAGCCCCAGCATTTT; CDR3: CASSSLWGGYSNQPQHF
size: -; V: TRBV6-5; D: -; J: TRBJ2-2; DNA: TGTGCCAGCAGCCCCAGCGGAGGGTACACCGGGGAGCTGTTTTTT; CDR3: CASSPSGGYTGELFF
size: -; V: TRBV5-4; D: -; J: TRBJ1-1; DNA: TGTGCCAGCAGCTTGGATCGGAGAGCCTTGAACACTGAAGCTTTCTTT; CDR3: CASSLDRRALNTEAFF
size: -; V: TRBV12-3/TRBV12-4; D: -; J: TRBJ1-3; DNA: TGTGCCAGCAGTTTAGGGCAGGGGATGACCATATATTTT; CDR3: CASSLGQGMTIYF
size: -; V: TRBV10-3; D: TRBD1; J: TRBJ1-5; DNA: TGTGCCACCGGGACAGCAAGCAATCAGCCCCAGCATTTT; CDR3: CATGTASNQPQHF
size: -; V: TRBV28; D: -; J: TRBJ2-7; DNA: TGTGCCAGCAGTTTGGGCGCAGGGGTTTCGTCCTACGAGCAGTACTTC; CDR3: CASSLGAGVSSYEQYF
size: -; V: TRBV7-2; D: TRBD2; J: TRBJ2-1; DNA: TGTGCCAGCAGCGGGAGGACTAGCGGAGGGGGGGTAGTCGAGCAGTTCTTC; CDR3: CASSGRTSGGGVVEQFF
size: -; V: TRBV9; D: -; J: TRBJ2-5; DNA: TGTGCCAGCAGCCTCGGGAATCAAGAGACCCAGTACTTC; CDR3: CASSLGNQETQYF
size: -; V: TRBV5-4; D: TRBD1; J: TRBJ2-3; DNA: TGTGCCAGCAGCTCCGGGACAGGGGGCGCGTATACGCAGTATTTT; CDR3: CASSSGTGGAYTQYF
size: -; V: TRBV28; D: TRBD1; J: TRBJ2-7; DNA: TGTGCCAGCAGCAGTCTACCTGGGACAGGGGGCGTCGAGCAGTACTTC; CDR3: CASSSLPGTGGVEQYF
size: -; V: TRBV5-6; D: TRBD1; J: TRBJ2-3; DNA: TGTGCCAGCAGCTTCCCGGGACAGGGGGCGAAAGATACGCAGTATTTT; CDR3: CASSFPGQGAKDTQYF
size: few; V: TRBV29-1; D: -; J: TRBJ1-1; DNA: TGCAGCGTTGGGGGGGTATTGGGCATGAACACTGAAGCTTTCTTT; CDR3: CSVGGVLGMNTEAFF
size: -; V: TRBV19; D: -; J: TRBJ1-3; DNA: TGTGCCAGTAGTATAGACAGGGTCGGAAACACCATATATTTT; CDR3: CASSIDRVGNTIYF
size: -; V: TRBV11-2; D: TRBD1; J: TRBJ1-2; DNA: TGTGCCAGCAGCTCCCCGTGGGGACAGGGGGGAGGCTACACCTTC; CDR3: CASSSPWGQGGGYTF
size: once; V: TRBV27; D: TRBD2; J: TRBJ2-7; DNA: TGTGCCAGCAGGTACGCGGGAGGGCCGATATACGAGCAGTACTTC; CDR3: CASRYAGGPIYEQYF
size: -; V: TRBV24-1; D: TRBD1; J: TRBJ2-2; DNA: TGTGCCACCCAGGGGGACACCGGGGAGCTGTTTTTT; CDR3: CATQGDTGELFF
size: -; V: TRBV5-1; D: TRBD2; J: TRBJ2-3; DNA: TGCGCCAGCCTTTGGACTAGCGGCAGCACAGATACGCAGTATTTT; CDR3: CASLWTSGSTDTQYF
size: -; V: TRBV6-5; D: -; J: TRBJ2-1; DNA: TGTGCCAGCAGTTACTCGAGGCCCGATGAGCAGTTCTTC; CDR3: CASSYSRPDEQFF
size: -; V: TRBV5-1; D: -; J: TRBJ2-2; DNA: TGCGCCAGCCGCGCGCCGGAGCTTTTGGGCACCGGGGAGCTGTTTTTT; CDR3: CASRAPELLGTGELFF
size: -; V: TRBV27; D: -; J: TRBJ2-7; DNA: TGTGCCAGCAGTCGGGGGCAGGGGGGCAACGAGCAGTACTTC; CDR3: CASSRGQGGNEQYF
size: -; V: TRBV9; D: TRBD2; J: TRBJ2-1; DNA: TGTGCCAGCAGCCACCAACTCGGAGCGGGAGGCAACCTGATAAGTGAGCAGTTCTTC; CDR3: CASSHQLGAGGNLISEQFF
size: -; V: TRBV5-1; D: -; J: TRBJ2-7; DNA: TGCGCCAGCAGCTTGGCAAATACAGGGAGAGAGCAGTACTTC; CDR3: CASSLANTGREQYF
size: -; V: TRBV6-5; D: -; J: TRBJ2-1; DNA: TGTGCCAGCAACCCCTCGCCCGACTGGAGGGAGCAGTTCTTC; CDR3: CASNPSPDWREQFF
size: once; V: TRBV27; D: -; J: TRBJ1-1; DNA: TGTGCCAGCAGTTTATCTAAGAACACTGAAGCTTTCTTT; CDR3: CASSLSKNTEAFF
size: -; V: TRBV21-1; D: -; J: TRBJ1-1; DNA: TGTGCCAGCATAATCGATAAGAGGGTCCTGAACACTGAAGCTTTCTTT; CDR3: CASIIDKRVLNTEAFF
size: -; V: TRBV19; D: -; J: TRBJ2-5; DNA: TGTGCCAGTAGTATAAACGGGGGTGGCGGGGAGACCCAGTACTTC; CDR3: CASSINGGGGETQYF
size: -; V: TRBV5-1; D: TRBD2; J: TRBJ2-5; DNA: TGCGCCAGCAGCCGAAGCGGGAGGTACCAAGAGACCCAGTACTTC; CDR3: CASSRSGRYQETQYF
size: -; V: TRBV9; D: -; J: TRBJ1-2; DNA: TGTGCCAGCAGCCCCCGACAGACTAACTATGGCTACACCTTC; CDR3: CASSPRQTNYGYTF
size: -; V: TRBV30; D: -; J: TRBJ2-7; DNA: TGTGCCTGGAGTGGGGGGGTCGCCTACGAGCAGTACTTC; CDR3: CAWSGGVAYEQYF
size: -; V: TRBV7-6; D: TRBD2; J: TRBJ2-1; DNA: TGTGCCAGCAGCTTAACTAGCGGGAGTACCTACAATGAGCAGTTCTTC; CDR3: CASSLTSGSTYNEQFF
size: -; V: TRBV7-9; D: TRBD2; J: TRBJ2-5; DNA: TGTGCCAGCAGCCCATGGACTAGCGGGAGATTAGGTGGGGAGACCCAGTACTTC; CDR3: CASSPWTSGRLGGETQYF
size: -; V: TRBV9; D: -; J: TRBJ1-4; DNA: TGTGCCAGCAGCCGGGGGGGTGCAACTAATGAAAAACTGTTTTTT; CDR3: CASSRGGATNEKLFF
size: -; V: TRBV28; D: -; J: TRBJ2-7; DNA: TGTGCCAGCAGTCCCCCAGACAGGGAGGTTAACGAGCAGTACTTC; CDR3: CASSPPDREVNEQYF
size: -; V: TRBV14; D: -; J: TRBJ2-2; DNA: TGTGCCAGCAGCCAAGGGCAGGGCGGGGAGCTGTTTTTT; CDR3: CASSQGQGGELFF
size: -; V: TRBV7-2; D: -; J: TRBJ2-1; DNA: TGTGCCAGCAGCCCTCGACTGTACAATGAGCAGTTCTTC; CDR3: CASSPRLYNEQFF
size: -; V: TRBV19; D: -; J: TRBJ1-4; DNA: TGTGCCAGTAGTATCGGGCAGGGGAATGAAAAACTGTTTTTT; CDR3: CASSIGQGNEKLFF
size: -; V: TRBV6-2/TRBV6-3; D: TRBD1; J: TRBJ2-4; DNA: TGTGCCAGCAGCAAACCCAGACAGGGGGCGAAAAACATTCAGTACTTC; CDR3: CASSKPRQGAKNIQYF
size: -; V: TRBV5-1; D: -; J: TRBJ1-1; DNA: TGCGCCAGCAGCACAACGGCAGGTCTCACTGAAGCTTTCTTT; CDR3: CASSTTAGLTEAFF
size: -; V: TRBV5-6; D: TRBD2; J: TRBJ2-1; DNA: TGTGCCAGCAGCTTGGCCACTAGCGGGAGATGGAATGAGCAGTTCTTC; CDR3: CASSLATSGRWNEQFF
size: -; V: TRBV2; D: -; J: TRBJ2-5; DNA: TGTGCCAGCAGTGAATTGGGTCAGGGGCGGGAAGAGACCCAGTACTTC; CDR3: CASSELGQGREETQYF
size: -; V: TRBV2; D: -; J: TRBJ2-5; DNA: TGTGCCAGCAGGCGCGGGGAGGAGGCAGAGACCCAGTACTTC; CDR3: CASRRGEEAETQYF
size: -; V: TRBV23-1; D: TRBD1; J: TRBJ1-1; DNA: TGCGCCAGCAGTCAATCGGGCTACAGGGGCCGGGACACTGAAGCTTTCTTT; CDR3: CASSQSGYRGRDTEAFF
size: -; V: TRBV6-6; D: -; J: TRBJ2-2; DNA: TGTGCCAGTTTGGGGGCCCAGAGGGGCGGCACCGGGGAGCTGTTTTTT; CDR3: CASLGAQRGGTGELFF
size: few; V: TRBV5-1; D: TRBD1; J: TRBJ1-1; DNA: TGCGCCAGCAGCTTTCTAGGACAGGGGATGTCTGAAGCTTTCTTT; CDR3: CASSFLGQGMSEAFF
size: -; V: TRBV7-9; D: TRBD1; J: TRBJ2-2; DNA: TGTGCCAGCAGCCCCCCGGGACAGGAAACGAACACCGGGGAGCTGTTTTTT; CDR3: CASSPPGQETNTGELFF
size: -; V: TRBV2; D: TRBD1; J: TRBJ2-5; DNA: TGTGCCAGCAGAACAACCTTCGACAGGGGGCACCAAGAGACCCAGTACTTC; CDR3: CASRTTFDRGHQETQYF
size: -; V: TRBV28; D: -; J: TRBJ1-5; DNA: TGTGCCAGCAGCCAATCCAGGGGATTAGGGTCGTTGGAGCCCCAGCATTTT; CDR3: CASSQSRGLGSLEPQHF